Below are 25 T cell receptor beta chains sequenced from a single sample in a study of cytomegalovirus exposure and HLA in healthy donors. PCR primers comprised 60 Vbeta and 13 Jbeta primers. Produced via immunoSEQ multiplex PCR; TCRdb's table is partial and in-frame only. This table holds over 130,000 clones, approximately 60% found once. The sequenced material came from PBMCs. The receptors derive from an older woman in good health and CMV-seropositive.

This rearrangement joins TRBV27 to TRBJ2-2; D is uncertain. Germline CDR1 is MNHEY and CDR2 is SMNVEV (reference sequence). This CDR3 has 14 residues. V lost 3 bases and J 0 bases, leaving 5 bases between the germline ends. The DNA of the CDR3 is TGTGCCAGCAGTTTCGGAGCGAACACCGGGGAGCTGTTTTTT. Amino acid sequence: CASSFGANTGELFF.

This clone is a singleton in its sample. The rearrangement links TRBV10-3 to TRBJ1-2; a possible D gene is TRBD1 (5 bases). The CDR3 totals 17 residues. Germline CDR1 reads ENHRY; CDR2 reads SYGVKD. Between the trimmed V and J ends, which lost 3 bases and 3 bases, there was a span of 20 bases. The CDR3 DNA reads TGTGCCATCAGTGACGCCTCGGGACTTTCGGGAGACTATGGCTACACCTTC. This gives the protein CAISDASGLSGDYGYTF.

This clone was counted a few times. The chain joins TRBV10-3 to TRBJ2-7, with 11 bases fitting TRBD2. CDR3 length: 15 residues. The V gene's germline CDR1 is ENHRY and CDR2 SYGVKD. V trimming: 3 bases; J trimming: 5 bases; junction bases outside the gene matches: 6. CDR3 in DNA: TGTGCCATCAGTGAAGTACTAGCGGGAGCTAACGAGCAGTACTTC. This sequence encodes CAISEVLAGANEQYF.

The V call is TRBV19, the J call TRBJ1-2; 10 nucleotides align to TRBD1. J gave up 4 bases and V 4 bases, and 3 bases lay outside the gene matches. The CDR3 covers 14 residues. CDR1 is LNHDA and CDR2 is SQIVND in the germline V gene (reference sequence). Here the CDR3 DNA reads TGTGCCAGTAGTAGGGACAGGGGACTCTATGGCTACACCTTC. Translated, it gives CASSRDRGLYGYTF.

The chain joins TRBV2 to TRBJ2-1; 7 bases are a match to TRBD2. The V gene end was trimmed by 6 bases and the J gene end by 5 bases; junction bases not matched to a gene: 13. The germline CDR1 and CDR2 sequences are SNHLY and FYNNEI. This CDR3 spans 16 amino acids. The CDR3 DNA reads as TGTGCCAGCAGGGGGTACTTGCGGGAGTACGACAATGAGCAGTTCTTC. This translates into CASRGYLREYDNEQFF.

The chain combines TRBV9 with TRBJ2-1; 13 bases map to TRBD2. This CDR3 contains 14 residues. V dropped 2 bases and J dropped 10; count of bases not matched to a gene: 3. Germline V gene data show CDR1 as SGDLS and CDR2 as YYNGEE. The CDR3 nucleotides read TGTGCCAGCAGCGTTGGACTAGCGGGAGTCGAGCAGTTCTTC. It encodes CASSVGLAGVEQFF.

This clone was seen a handful of times. The chain links TRBV5-4 to TRBJ2-7, with 7 nucleotides matching TRBD1. CDR3 length: 15 amino acids. Trimming at V came to 1 base and at J to 4 bases, leaving 8 bases not matched to a gene. The germline V gene has CDR1 SGHNT and CDR2 YYREEE (reference sequence). The CDR3 DNA follows: TGTGCCAGCAGCTTGTCCCGGGACAGCGCATACGAGCAGTACTTC. Its protein is CASSLSRDSAYEQYF.

V usage is TRBV10-1 and J usage is TRBJ2-3; 9 bases match TRBD2. Trimming at V came to 2 bases and at J to 3 bases, leaving 6 bases not matched to a gene. Germline CDR1 reads WNHNN; CDR2 reads SYGVQD (reference sequence). This CDR3 is built from 16 residues. For the CDR3, the DNA is TGCGCCAGCAGTGAGGGCGGGAGCGGGAGGACAGATACGCAGTATTTT. Protein sequence: CASSEGGSGRTDTQYF.

A remark on this clone: A junction end diverges from the germline sequence, so it may reflect a read error. This chain uses TRBV5-1 with TRBJ1-1, with D possibly matching TRBD1 (5 bases). CDR1 is SGHRS and CDR2 is YFSETQ in the germline V gene. This CDR3 contains 14 residues. The DNA of the CDR3 is TGCGCCGGCAGCTTGACTTTGGAGGGGACTGAAGCTTTCTTT. As protein: CAGSLTLEGTEAFF. The full variable domain, its missing parts supplied by reference TRBV5-1 and TRBJ1-1, is KAGVTQTPRYLIKTRGQQVTLSCSPISGHRSVSWYQQTPGQGLQFLFEYFSETQRNKGNFPGRFSGRQFSNSRSEMNVSTLELGDSALYLCAGSLTLEGTEAFFGQGTRLTVV.

The rearrangement uses TRBV5-1 and TRBJ2-2; D remains ambiguous. V shed 5 bases and J shed 3 bases, with 14 bases lying between them. The germline V gene encodes CDR1 SGHRS and CDR2 YFSETQ. The CDR3 is made up of 15 amino acids. The CDR3 DNA reads as TGCGCCAGCAGGAGTAATAGTGACTACACCGGGGAGCTGTTTTTT. It specifies CASRSNSDYTGELFF.

This clone has only a few counts. J is TRBJ1-6 and V is TRBV4-3, with a weak D call TRBD1 (5 bases). This CDR3 is 15 amino acids long. The germline gives CDR1 LGHNA, CDR2 YSLEER. Trimming shortened V by 0 bases and J by 9 bases, and 12 bases separated the two germline ends. CDR3 protein: CASSQDHGGSSPLHF. The CDR3 nucleotides are TGCGCCAGCAGCCAAGATCACGGGGGTAGTTCACCCCTCCACTTT.

The chain has TRBV28 and TRBJ2-6; D gene ambiguous. The CDR3 length is 13 residues. Germline V gives CDR1 MDHEN, CDR2 SYDVKM. V was trimmed by 10 bases and J by 0 bases, leaving 7 bases between them. Here the CDR3 reads CATHPSGANVLTF. The DNA of the CDR3 is TGTGCCACACACCCCTCTGGGGCCAACGTCCTGACTTTC. Complete variable domain (other parts from reference TRBV28 and TRBJ2-6): DVKVTQSSRYLVKRTGEKVFLECVQDMDHENMFWYRQDPGLGLRLIYFSYDVKMKEKGDIPEGYSVSREKKERFSLILESASTNQTSMYLCATHPSGANVLTFGAGSRLTVL.

The chain combines TRBV5-1 with TRBJ2-4; D not resolved. The CDR3 loop spans 14 amino acids. Per germline, CDR1 SGHRS and CDR2 YFSETQ. The V end was cut by 3 bases, the J end by 0 bases, with 7 bases between. The CDR3 bases are TGCGCCAGCAGCTCAACTATAGCCAAAAACATTCAGTACTTC. Translating it yields CASSSTIAKNIQYF.

The rearrangement joins TRBV4-2 to TRBJ2-1; 9 bases align to TRBD2. Germline CDR1 and CDR2: LGHNA and YNFKEQ. The CDR3 loop spans 16 amino acids. V gave up 4 bases and J gave up 3 bases; unmatched junction bases: 7. The CDR3 region has the DNA TGTGCCAGCAGCCGTCAGACTAGCGGAGACTACAATGAGCAGTTCTTC. Translation gives CASSRQTSGDYNEQFF.

CDR3 region: CASSVDSGRFEQYF. CDR3 DNA sequence: TGTGCCAGCAGCGTAGATAGCGGGAGGTTCGAGCAGTACTTC. This chain connects TRBV9 to TRBJ2-7; 10 positions agree with TRBD2. The CDR3 runs to 14 residues. The V gene end was trimmed by 0 bases and the J gene end by 6 bases; junction bases not matched to a gene: 3. Germline lookup yields CDR1 SGDLS and CDR2 YYNGEE.

The chain is built from TRBV21-1 and TRBJ2-7; TRBD1 is the table's D call, not checked against the DNA. TRBV21-1 corresponds to a pseudogene. The CDR3 runs to 16 residues. The CDR3 spells CASSSGPGQALREQYF. The CDR3 bases are TGTGCCAGCAGCAGCGGCCCGGGACAGGCCTTACGGGAGCAGTACTTC.

The chain recombines TRBV30 with TRBJ2-3; the D is unclear. With 2 bases removed from V and 4 bases from J, the gap between germline ends came to 7 bases. This CDR3 region has 12 residues. The germline V gene encodes CDR1 GTSNPN and CDR2 SVGIG (reference sequence). The CDR3 loop is CAWSLVADTQYF. In DNA form, the CDR3 reads TGTGCCTGGAGTCTCGTCGCAGATACGCAGTATTTT.

This clone was counted only a few times. The sample contains more than one DNA sequence encoding this CDR3. The chain employs TRBV7-3 and TRBJ2-1, with TRBD2 matching 13 bases. The V gene end was trimmed by 6 bases and the J gene end by 7 bases; junction bases not matched to a gene: 6. This CDR3 is 15 amino acids long. CDR1 is SGHTA and CDR2 is FQGTGA in the germline V gene. This CDR3 is CASSQRLAGGNEQFF. The CDR3 nucleotides read TGTGCCAGCAGTCAAAGACTAGCGGGAGGTAATGAGCAGTTCTTC.

This chain joins TRBV29-1 and TRBJ2-3, with 7 bases matching TRBD1. Germline CDR1 SQVTM, CDR2 ANQGSEA. The V and J ends lost 3 bases and 0 bases, in that order; junction bases with no gene match: 9. This CDR3 contains 16 residues. Here the CDR3 reads CSVERDRFPSTDTQYF. Here the CDR3 DNA reads TGCAGCGTTGAGAGGGACAGATTTCCTAGCACAGATACGCAGTATTTT.

The table lists this clone with a few counts. The genes are TRBV7-9 and TRBJ1-5; tentative D call: TRBD1 (5 bases). CDR1 is SEHNR, CDR2 FQNEAQ, per germline (reference sequence). The CDR3 spans 16 residues. The V end lost 4 bases, the J end lost 1 base, and 14 bases lay between the germline ends. CDR3: CASSSGSGGSNQPQHF. Here the CDR3 DNA reads TGTGCCAGCAGCTCCGGGTCGGGGGGGAGCAATCAGCCCCAGCATTTT.

V and J are TRBV14 and TRBJ1-1; 8 bases are shared with TRBD1. The CDR3 loop spans 17 amino acids. Germline lookup yields CDR1 SGHDN and CDR2 FVKESK. J lost 3 bases, V lost 2 bases, and 11 bases had no gene match. The CDR3 coding sequence is TGTGCCAGCAGCCAACTAACGGACAGGGCGAGGTACACTGAAGCTTTCTTT. Translating gives CASSQLTDRARYTEAFF.

This clone has more than one count but fewer than ten. This chain joins TRBV7-2 and TRBJ2-7, with 9 bases matching TRBD2. V trimming: 3 bases; J trimming: 7 bases; junction bases outside the gene matches: 7. Germline-derived CDR1 and CDR2 are SGHTA and FQGNSA. The CDR3 length is 14 residues. The CDR3 nucleotides read TGTGCCAGCAGCTTTGGGGGACTAGCAGTTGAGCAGTACTTC. Amino acids: CASSFGGLAVEQYF.

This clone was seen only a few times. V gene TRBV25-1 combines with J gene TRBJ2-7; 10 bases are shared with TRBD1. The CDR3 runs to 16 residues. V was pared by 7 bases and J by 1 base, with 10 bases of the junction left unmatched. In germline, CDR1 is MGHDK, CDR2 SYGVNS. This CDR3 is CASTQAGTGVSYEQYF. Written as DNA, the CDR3 is TGTGCCAGCACCCAAGCCGGGACAGGGGTTTCCTACGAGCAGTACTTC.

This CDR3 reads CASSSHGTGISGKFF. CDR3 bases: TGTGCCAGCAGCTCCCACGGGACGGGGATAAGCGGGAAGTTCTTC. The chain combines TRBV14 with TRBJ2-1; 7 positions agree with TRBD2. V trimming: 5 bases; J trimming: 14 bases; junction bases outside the gene matches: 18. The CDR3 runs to 15 residues. Germline V gene sequence: CDR1 SGHDN, CDR2 FVKESK.

This clone has just a few counts. V and J are TRBV7-3 and TRBJ2-3; D is perhaps TRBD1 (5 bases). V was shortened by 2 bases and J by 6 bases, with 9 bases between the two germline ends. The V gene's germline CDR1 is SGHTA and CDR2 FQGTGA. The CDR3 contains 13 residues. The CDR3 coding sequence is TGTGCCAGCAGCTTAGGGGCTCTGGATACGCAGTATTTT. Its protein is CASSLGALDTQYF. Together with reference TRBV7-3 and TRBJ2-3, the CDR3 gives the full variable domain: GAGVSQTPSNKVTEKGKYVELRCDPISGHTALYWYRQSLGQGPEFLIYFQGTGAADDSGLPNDRFFAVRPEGSVSTLKIQRTERGDSAVYLCASSLGALDTQYFGPGTRLTVL.